This T cell receptor (beta chain) was captured by sequencing in a study of blood T cell repertoires in COVID-19 (TCRdb year 2020). Context from the whole study: Samples covering the acute and convalescent phases of COVID-19 were provided by collaborators in the United States, Italy and Spain. The prospective study material was composed of cDNA or gDNA derived from T cells, B-cell-depleted T cells, or PBMCs. Deeply sampled blood TCRbeta repertoires from subjects exposed to, actively infected with, or recovered from COVID-19 were included in the dataset. A freely available public database, intended as a resource for researchers studying the immune response to SARS-CoV-2, is where the repertoires were released. The samples were drawn from the first 160 participants of the ongoing ImmuneRACE study and from 1,254 subjects provided by 6 global collaborators. The sample metadata nearly always contained a de-identified subject ID, COVID-19 status, age in years and sex. Where available, HLA class I and class II types were taken from metadata supplied by the sample provider and were not determined by assay-based typing.

As to this clone: Its antigen is not yet known. Qualities for individual bases were not recorded, and no much larger clone is one base off.

Points the paper makes about the study in general: The amount of clinical and demographic metadata varied by source and participant and was provided uncurated.

In Seattle, one collaborating source enrolled patients while the infection was active and tracked those patients longitudinally over the course of disease. Each collaborating institution followed its own protocols to collect whole blood in K2EDTA tubes. For TCRbeta analysis, collaborators shipped samples in one of three forms: frozen whole blood, isolated PBMCs, or DNA extracted from either of those sample types. TCRbeta CDR3 regions were amplified from genomic DNA using the immunoSEQ Assay, a bias-controlled multiplex PCR. On the study's bioinformatics: Nucleated cell counts per sample were estimated from amplification of reference gene primers within the assay. Sequence reads were collapsed and filtered to measure the absolute abundance of every unique TCRbeta CDR3 rearrangement. For each sample, productive Simpson clonality was calculated by taking the square root of Simpson's diversity index across productive rearrangements. TCRdb limited this immuneACCESS table to in-frame rearrangements with V and J called. A share of clones is missing; checked studies link under half to unresolved V genes, and the rest is unexplained. That table furnishes V, J and clone size, whereas the DNA furnished D and trimming. This sample comprises more than 300,000 clones, 70% to 90% of them detected only once. The ten largest clones take up 8% to 13% of the sample.

The TCR originated in a woman younger than 45 with COVID-19, enrolled during active disease. Sequenced sample: peripheral blood.

The CDR3 has the sequence CASRTGLAGGTDTQYF. Here is the DNA: TGTGCCAGCAGAACCGGACTAGCGGGAGGCACAGATACGCAGTATTTT. Rearrangement joined TRBV27 to TRBJ2-3, with 13 junctional bases fitting TRBD2. Based on the germline V gene (reference sequence), the CDR1 and CDR2 sequences are MNHEY and SMNVEV. The CDR3 starts with the cysteine, ends with the phenylalanine, and has 16 residues. The only DNA kept is the CDR3, 48 bases in frame from the first base. V ends up 6 bases short and J 1 base short, with an unmatched junction base count of 4.